This TCR beta chain appears in the sequencing data of a study of T-cell memory formation after mild COVID-19. This clonotype occurred a few times. This CDR3 comprises 15 residues. Germline CDR1 LGHDT, CDR2 YNNKEL (reference sequence). V gave up 1 base and J gave up 7 bases, with 14 bases separating them. TCRalpha and TCRbeta libraries used 5'RACE with constant-segment primers and UMIs. TCRdb recomputed calls from the 5' RACE reads with MiXCR, one row per CDR3 protein. The repertoire holds hundreds of thousands of distinct CDR3 sequences, with less than 25% as singletons. This receptor was obtained from an adult woman who had mild COVID-19 (a few samples of this study predate the infection). Cell type and time point are not known. The chain couples TRBV3-1 to TRBJ1-5; D might be TRBD1 (5 bases). The sample was PBMCs or a T cell subset sorted from them (not recorded which). The CDR3 coding sequence is TGTGCCAGCAGCCAAGCTACGGGGGGAGCCCAGCCCCAGCATTTT. As protein: CASSQATGGAQPQHF.